These T cell receptor beta chains were read from a single sample in a study of T-cell memory formation after mild COVID-19. TCRdb processed the 5' RACE reads anew with MiXCR; each CDR3 protein has one entry. The sample lists 250,000 to 300,000 distinct CDR3 sequences, under 20% occurring once. The sequencing input was PBMCs or a T cell subset sorted from them (not recorded which). These receptors all come from a man between 18 and 29 years old who had mild COVID-19 (a few samples of this study predate the infection). Cell type and time point are not known. Each CDR3 is given with its conserved first and last residue. The order of the fields is J gene, V gene, clone size, D gene, CDR3 length, CDR3 protein, CDR3 DNA. The D gene is left open where the match is weak. Clone size appears in some rows only: once, few, many, or a class for an expanded clone.

J gene: TRBJ1-1; V gene: TRBV18; clone size: -; D gene: TRBD1; CDR3 length: 15; CDR3 protein: CASSPPRGLNTEAFF; CDR3 DNA: TGTGCCAGCTCGCCCCCCAGGGGGCTGAACACTGAAGCTTTCTTT
J gene: TRBJ1-4; V gene: TRBV4-3; clone size: few; D gene: -; CDR3 length: 13; CDR3 protein: CASSQETGRKLFF; CDR3 DNA: TGCGCCAGCAGCCAAGAGACCGGGAGAAAACTGTTTTTT
J gene: TRBJ1-3; V gene: TRBV4-3; clone size: -; D gene: -; CDR3 length: 14; CDR3 protein: CASSQDSQGNTIYF; CDR3 DNA: TGCGCCAGCAGCCAAGATAGCCAAGGAAACACCATATATTTT
J gene: TRBJ1-6; V gene: TRBV7-9; clone size: -; D gene: -; CDR3 length: 14; CDR3 protein: CASSLVGSNSPLHF; CDR3 DNA: TGTGCCAGCAGCTTAGTAGGTAGTAATTCACCCCTCCACTTT
J gene: TRBJ1-5; V gene: TRBV11-2; clone size: -; D gene: -; CDR3 length: 14; CDR3 protein: CASSLDHTNQPQHF; CDR3 DNA: TGTGCCAGCAGCTTAGATCATACAAATCAGCCCCAGCATTTT
J gene: TRBJ2-7; V gene: TRBV20-1; clone size: few; D gene: TRBD2; CDR3 length: 16; CDR3 protein: CSASPDTSGGSYEQYF; CDR3 DNA: TGCAGTGCTAGCCCGGATACTAGCGGGGGCTCCTACGAGCAGTACTTC
J gene: TRBJ2-7; V gene: TRBV5-6; clone size: few; D gene: -; CDR3 length: 16; CDR3 protein: CASSRGLGSSSYEQYF; CDR3 DNA: TGTGCCAGCAGCAGAGGATTAGGGTCGAGCTCCTACGAGCAGTACTTC
J gene: TRBJ2-3; V gene: TRBV7-7; clone size: many; D gene: -; CDR3 length: 13; CDR3 protein: CASSLGTGDTQYF; CDR3 DNA: TGTGCTAGCAGCTTGGGGACTGGAGATACGCAGTATTTT
J gene: TRBJ2-5; V gene: TRBV20-1; clone size: -; D gene: -; CDR3 length: 12; CDR3 protein: CSATGVEETQYF; CDR3 DNA: TGCAGTGCTACAGGGGTTGAAGAGACCCAGTACTTC
J gene: TRBJ2-3; V gene: TRBV10-3; clone size: few; D gene: -; CDR3 length: 14; CDR3 protein: CAISELEGADTQYF; CDR3 DNA: TGTGCCATCAGTGAGCTGGAGGGGGCAGATACGCAGTATTTT
J gene: TRBJ2-1; V gene: TRBV6-5; clone size: -; D gene: -; CDR3 length: 14; CDR3 protein: CASSWAGGYNEQFF; CDR3 DNA: TGTGCCAGCAGTTGGGCAGGCGGCTACAATGAGCAGTTCTTC
J gene: TRBJ2-5; V gene: TRBV15; clone size: -; D gene: TRBD1; CDR3 length: 14; CDR3 protein: CATSSLDRGETQYF; CDR3 DNA: TGTGCCACCAGCTCTCTGGACAGGGGAGAGACCCAGTACTTC
J gene: TRBJ1-1; V gene: TRBV20-1; clone size: -; D gene: -; CDR3 length: 13; CDR3 protein: CSALQPHHTEAFF; CDR3 DNA: TGCAGTGCTCTACAACCACACCACACTGAAGCTTTCTTT
J gene: TRBJ1-5; V gene: TRBV20-1; clone size: -; D gene: TRBD1; CDR3 length: 14; CDR3 protein: CSARGAGGYQPQHF; CDR3 DNA: TGCAGTGCTAGAGGTGCAGGGGGCTATCAGCCCCAGCATTTT
J gene: TRBJ1-1; V gene: TRBV12-3/TRBV12-4; clone size: -; D gene: -; CDR3 length: 14; CDR3 protein: CATKIMTANTEAFF; CDR3 DNA: TGTGCCACCAAAATTATGACCGCCAACACTGAAGCTTTCTTT
J gene: TRBJ2-7; V gene: TRBV20-1; clone size: -; D gene: TRBD2; CDR3 length: 14; CDR3 protein: CSANSGAPADEQYF; CDR3 DNA: TGCAGTGCGAATAGCGGGGCGCCCGCGGACGAGCAGTACTTC
J gene: TRBJ1-5; V gene: TRBV18; clone size: -; D gene: -; CDR3 length: 14; CDR3 protein: CASSPRDGVEPQHF; CDR3 DNA: TGTGCCAGCTCACCGCGGGACGGAGTGGAGCCCCAGCATTTT
J gene: TRBJ2-5; V gene: TRBV7-2; clone size: few; D gene: -; CDR3 length: 14; CDR3 protein: CASSSQRPQETQYF; CDR3 DNA: TGTGCCAGCAGCTCGCAGCGGCCCCAAGAGACCCAGTACTTC
J gene: TRBJ2-2; V gene: TRBV6-6; clone size: few; D gene: -; CDR3 length: 15; CDR3 protein: CASDKGKGNTGELFF; CDR3 DNA: TGTGCCAGTGATAAGGGCAAAGGAAACACCGGGGAGCTGTTTTTT
J gene: TRBJ1-1; V gene: TRBV4-2; clone size: few; D gene: TRBD1; CDR3 length: 15; CDR3 protein: CASSQGQGTYTEAFF; CDR3 DNA: TGTGCCAGCAGCCAAGGACAGGGCACGTACACTGAAGCTTTCTTT
J gene: TRBJ2-3; V gene: TRBV18; clone size: few; D gene: -; CDR3 length: 13; CDR3 protein: CASSPGETDTQYF; CDR3 DNA: TGTGCCAGCTCCCCCGGAGAAACAGATACGCAGTATTTT
J gene: TRBJ2-1; V gene: TRBV20-1; clone size: -; D gene: -; CDR3 length: 15; CDR3 protein: CSARDHGGQGDEQFF; CDR3 DNA: TGCAGTGCTAGAGATCATGGGGGGCAGGGCGATGAGCAGTTCTTC
J gene: TRBJ2-7; V gene: TRBV5-6; clone size: few; D gene: -; CDR3 length: 13; CDR3 protein: CASSLELNYEQYF; CDR3 DNA: TGTGCCAGCAGCTTGGAGCTGAACTACGAGCAGTACTTC
J gene: TRBJ2-3; V gene: TRBV11-2; clone size: few; D gene: TRBD2; CDR3 length: 18; CDR3 protein: CASSLVVPSGASTDTQYF; CDR3 DNA: TGTGCCAGCAGCTTAGTCGTGCCTAGCGGCGCTAGCACAGATACGCAGTATTTT
J gene: TRBJ2-3; V gene: TRBV2; clone size: -; D gene: TRBD1; CDR3 length: 22; CDR3 protein: CASNPAPFRDRGLAVSTDTQYF; CDR3 DNA: TGTGCCAGCAACCCTGCTCCGTTTCGGGACAGGGGGCTCGCGGTCAGCACAGATACGCAGTATTTT